The T cell receptor beta chain under discussion was sequenced for a study of T cell responses to AZD1222 COVID-19 vaccine. TCRdb's table, derived via immunoSEQ multiplex PCR, lists solely in-frame clones and lacks some. The sample includes 95,000 to 150,000 clones, approximately 90% of them seen just once. Findings and limits, study-wide: The peak T cell response came first, and repertoires were sampled only after it.

Turning to this clone: The antigen is unknown.

Germline CDR1 is SEHNR and CDR2 is FQNEAQ (reference sequence). The CDR3 is made up of 14 amino acids. With V trimmed by 1 base and J by 6 bases, 3 bases remained unmatched. This sample comprised peripheral blood, obtained 28 days after the second AZD1222 dose. The receptor comes from an adult who received the AZD1222 COVID-19 vaccine. V gene TRBV7-9 combines with J gene TRBJ1-1; 9 bases line up with TRBD1. The CDR3 protein is CASSLGTGGPEAFF. The CDR3 nucleotides read TGTGCCAGCAGCTTAGGTACAGGGGGCCCTGAAGCTTTCTTT.